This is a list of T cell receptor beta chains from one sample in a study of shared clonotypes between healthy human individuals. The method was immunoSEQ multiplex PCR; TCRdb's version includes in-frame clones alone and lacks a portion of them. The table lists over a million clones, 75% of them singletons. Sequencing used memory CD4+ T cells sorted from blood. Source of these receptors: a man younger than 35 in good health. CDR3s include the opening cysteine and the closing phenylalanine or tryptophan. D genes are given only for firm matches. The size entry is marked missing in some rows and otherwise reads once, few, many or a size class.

CDR3 DNA: TGTGCCAGCAGTGAAATGGGGAACACTGAAGCTTTCTTT
CDR3 protein: CASSEMGNTEAFF
V gene: TRBV25-1
clone size: NA
J gene: TRBJ1-1
D gene: NA

CDR3 DNA: TGTGCCAGCAGCTTAGTACTAGCGTCCTACGAGCAGTACTTC
CDR3 protein: CASSLVLASYEQYF
V gene: TRBV7-2
clone size: NA
J gene: TRBJ2-7
D gene: TRBD2

CDR3 DNA: TGTGCCAGCAGTCAGACAGGGGGCCCACGAAACACCATATATTTT
CDR3 protein: CASSQTGGPRNTIYF
V gene: TRBV6-1
clone size: few
J gene: TRBJ1-3
D gene: TRBD1

CDR3 DNA: TGTGCCAGCAGCCATCGAGGGACCCAGTACTTC
CDR3 protein: CASSHRGTQYF
V gene: TRBV6-5
clone size: NA
J gene: TRBJ2-5
D gene: NA

CDR3 DNA: TGTGCCAGCAGCGTAGGGGCGGGCCTCACAGATACGCAGTATTTT
CDR3 protein: CASSVGAGLTDTQYF
V gene: TRBV9
clone size: NA
J gene: TRBJ2-3
D gene: NA

CDR3 DNA: TGTGCCAGCAGCTTACGACAGCGGAACCAAGAGACCCAGTACTTC
CDR3 protein: CASSLRQRNQETQYF
V gene: TRBV7-9
clone size: NA
J gene: TRBJ2-5
D gene: NA

CDR3 DNA: TGCGCCAGCCGGCCGACGTTCGGGGGCCTCTATGGCTACACCTTC
CDR3 protein: CASRPTFGGLYGYTF
V gene: TRBV5-1
clone size: NA
J gene: TRBJ1-2
D gene: NA

CDR3 DNA: TGTGCCAGCAGCTTGGAACAGCGGAGGGTAGGAGATACGCAGTATTTT
CDR3 protein: CASSLEQRRVGDTQYF
V gene: TRBV5-6
clone size: NA
J gene: TRBJ2-3
D gene: NA

CDR3 DNA: TGTGCCAGCAGTTTATCGCAGGGACGGATAATTTCACCCCTCCACTTT
CDR3 protein: CASSLSQGRIISPLHF
V gene: TRBV27
clone size: few
J gene: TRBJ1-6
D gene: NA

CDR3 DNA: TGTGCCAGCAGCGCCGACATCCGGGGTTTGGGGCAGTACTTC
CDR3 protein: CASSADIRGLGQYF
V gene: TRBV5-8
clone size: NA
J gene: TRBJ2-7
D gene: NA

CDR3 DNA: TGCGCCAGCAGCAGGGATGGAGCTAATGAAAAACTGTTTTTT
CDR3 protein: CASSRDGANEKLFF
V gene: TRBV5-1
clone size: NA
J gene: TRBJ1-4
D gene: NA

CDR3 DNA: TGCAGTGCTGGGCGAGAGACCCAGTACTTC
CDR3 protein: CSAGRETQYF
V gene: TRBV20-1
clone size: NA
J gene: TRBJ2-5
D gene: NA

CDR3 DNA: TGTGCCAGCGGACCTGGGGGGGTGGCCCAGCATTTT
CDR3 protein: CASGPGGVAQHF
V gene: TRBV19
clone size: NA
J gene: TRBJ1-5
D gene: NA

CDR3 DNA: TGTGCCAGCAGCTCGTTATCCGGGACAGGGGAGCAGCCCCAGCATTTT
CDR3 protein: CASSSLSGTGEQPQHF
V gene: TRBV7-2
clone size: NA
J gene: TRBJ1-5
D gene: TRBD1

CDR3 DNA: TGTGCCAGCAGTTTAGCAGGACAGGGCTCCTACAATGAGCAGTTCTTC
CDR3 protein: CASSLAGQGSYNEQFF
V gene: TRBV28
clone size: NA
J gene: TRBJ2-1
D gene: TRBD1

CDR3 DNA: TGTGCCAGCAGCTTGTTCAGTCCGGGGCAGACCCAGTACTTC
CDR3 protein: CASSLFSPGQTQYF
V gene: TRBV5-5
clone size: NA
J gene: TRBJ2-5
D gene: NA

CDR3 DNA: TGTGCCATCAGGTCGGAGGGGGACGAGCAGTACTTC
CDR3 protein: CAIRSEGDEQYF
V gene: TRBV10-3
clone size: NA
J gene: TRBJ2-7
D gene: NA

CDR3 DNA: TGCGCCAGCAGCCAAGAGACGTCAGCGGGAGTCTATGGCTACACCTTC
CDR3 protein: CASSQETSAGVYGYTF
V gene: TRBV4-1
clone size: NA
J gene: TRBJ1-2
D gene: NA

CDR3 DNA: TGTGCCAGCAGAGGGACTAGCGGTAATGAGCAGTTCTTC
CDR3 protein: CASRGTSGNEQFF
V gene: TRBV2
clone size: NA
J gene: TRBJ2-1
D gene: TRBD2

CDR3 DNA: TGTGCCAGCAGCTTAATTTCTAGCGGGAGGCATTACAATGAGCAGTTCTTC
CDR3 protein: CASSLISSGRHYNEQFF
V gene: TRBV7-9
clone size: once
J gene: TRBJ2-1
D gene: TRBD2

CDR3 DNA: TGTGCCAGCAGCCCAGCTACAGGGACTAGCTCCTACGAGCAGTACTTC
CDR3 protein: CASSPATGTSSYEQYF
V gene: TRBV7-8
clone size: few
J gene: TRBJ2-7
D gene: TRBD2

CDR3 DNA: TGTGCCAGCAGTTCCTATGGCTACACCTTC
CDR3 protein: CASSSYGYTF
V gene: TRBV6-5
clone size: NA
J gene: TRBJ1-2
D gene: NA

CDR3 DNA: TGTGCCAGCTCACCTCCGACGGACAGACCATATGGCTACACCTTC
CDR3 protein: CASSPPTDRPYGYTF
V gene: TRBV18
clone size: NA
J gene: TRBJ1-2
D gene: NA

CDR3 DNA: TGTGCCAGCAGCTATGACAGGGCTGGGGCCAACGTCCTGACTTTC
CDR3 protein: CASSYDRAGANVLTF
V gene: TRBV7-8
clone size: once
J gene: TRBJ2-6
D gene: TRBD1

CDR3 DNA: TGTGCCAGCAGTGAAGGGGGACTAGGGTCGAATGAGCAGTTCTTC
CDR3 protein: CASSEGGLGSNEQFF
V gene: TRBV6-1
clone size: NA
J gene: TRBJ2-1
D gene: TRBD2

CDR3 DNA: TGTGCCAGCTCACCGGCAAGTCAGGTCTTTAGCAATCAGCCCCAGCATTTT
CDR3 protein: CASSPASQVFSNQPQHF
V gene: TRBV18
clone size: NA
J gene: TRBJ1-5
D gene: NA

CDR3 DNA: TGTGCCAGCAGCATTATTGACAGGGACTATGGCTACACCTTC
CDR3 protein: CASSIIDRDYGYTF
V gene: TRBV5-6
clone size: NA
J gene: TRBJ1-2
D gene: TRBD1

CDR3 DNA: TGTGCCAGCAGCTATAGACAGGGGGCCTACAATGAGCAGTTCTTC
CDR3 protein: CASSYRQGAYNEQFF
V gene: TRBV9
clone size: NA
J gene: TRBJ2-1
D gene: TRBD1

CDR3 DNA: TGTGCCAGCAGCAGGACTAGCGGGACCAATGAGCAGTTCTTC
CDR3 protein: CASSRTSGTNEQFF
V gene: TRBV14
clone size: NA
J gene: TRBJ2-1
D gene: TRBD2

CDR3 DNA: TGTGCCGCCCACCCCCGAAACTCCTACGAGCAGTACTTC
CDR3 protein: CAAHPRNSYEQYF
V gene: TRBV6-5
clone size: NA
J gene: TRBJ2-7
D gene: NA

CDR3 DNA: TGTGCCAGCAGCTTGGGGGCGCAGGGACTTTCACCCCTCCACTTT
CDR3 protein: CASSLGAQGLSPLHF
V gene: TRBV5-4
clone size: many
J gene: TRBJ1-6
D gene: NA

CDR3 DNA: TGTGCCAGCTCACCCCCCGGGCGGGAGTCCTACGAGCAGTACTTC
CDR3 protein: CASSPPGRESYEQYF
V gene: TRBV18
clone size: NA
J gene: TRBJ2-7
D gene: TRBD2

CDR3 DNA: TGTGCCTGGAATTCCGGGACAGGGGTCAAGAGCTCCTATAATTCACCCCTCCACTTT
CDR3 protein: CAWNSGTGVKSSYNSPLHF
V gene: TRBV30
clone size: NA
J gene: TRBJ1-6
D gene: TRBD1

CDR3 DNA: TGTGCCAGCTCACCACGGAGTGTGGGCGAGACCCAGTACTTC
CDR3 protein: CASSPRSVGETQYF
V gene: TRBV18
clone size: NA
J gene: TRBJ2-5
D gene: NA

CDR3 DNA: TGTGCCTGGAGTGAGGGACAGGGCCCCCAAGAAAAACTGTTTTTT
CDR3 protein: CAWSEGQGPQEKLFF
V gene: TRBV30
clone size: NA
J gene: TRBJ1-4
D gene: TRBD1

CDR3 DNA: TGTGCCAGCTCACCTGCCCGACGACAGCAAGATACGCAGTATTTT
CDR3 protein: CASSPARRQQDTQYF
V gene: TRBV18
clone size: NA
J gene: TRBJ2-3
D gene: NA

CDR3 DNA: TGTGCCAGCAGCTCTACCGGGACAGGTAGCACAGATACGCAGTATTTT
CDR3 protein: CASSSTGTGSTDTQYF
V gene: TRBV5-4
clone size: NA
J gene: TRBJ2-3
D gene: TRBD1